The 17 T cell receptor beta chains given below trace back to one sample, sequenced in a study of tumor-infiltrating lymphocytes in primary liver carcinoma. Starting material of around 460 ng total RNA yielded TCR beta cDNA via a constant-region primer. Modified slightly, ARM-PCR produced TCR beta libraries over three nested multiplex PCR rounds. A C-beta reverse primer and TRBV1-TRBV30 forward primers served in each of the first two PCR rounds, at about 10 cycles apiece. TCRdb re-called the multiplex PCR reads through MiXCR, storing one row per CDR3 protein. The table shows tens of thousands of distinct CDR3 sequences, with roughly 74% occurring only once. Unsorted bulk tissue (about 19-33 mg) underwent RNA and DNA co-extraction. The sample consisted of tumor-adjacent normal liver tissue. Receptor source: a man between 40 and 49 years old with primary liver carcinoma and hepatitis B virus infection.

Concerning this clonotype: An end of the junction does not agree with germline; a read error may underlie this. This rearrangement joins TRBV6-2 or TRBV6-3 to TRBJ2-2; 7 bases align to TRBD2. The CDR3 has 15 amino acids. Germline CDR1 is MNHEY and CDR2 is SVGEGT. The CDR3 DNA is TGTGCCAGCACCCCAGCGGGGATGGACACCGGGGAGCTATTCTTT. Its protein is CASTPAGMDTGELFF.

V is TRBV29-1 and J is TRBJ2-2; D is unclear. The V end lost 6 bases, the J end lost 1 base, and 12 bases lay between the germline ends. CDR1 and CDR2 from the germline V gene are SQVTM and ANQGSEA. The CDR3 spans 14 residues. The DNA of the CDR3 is TGCAGCGTCGATACGCAGGTGAACACCGGGGAGCTGTTTTTT. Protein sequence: CSVDTQVNTGELFF.

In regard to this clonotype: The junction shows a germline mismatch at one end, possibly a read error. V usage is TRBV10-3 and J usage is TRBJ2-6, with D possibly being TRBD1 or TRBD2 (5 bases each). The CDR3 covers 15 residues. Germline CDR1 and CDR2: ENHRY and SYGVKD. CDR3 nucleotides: TGTACCATCAGTGAGGGGATCTCTTGGGCCAACGTCCTGACTTTC. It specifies CTISEGISWANVLTF.

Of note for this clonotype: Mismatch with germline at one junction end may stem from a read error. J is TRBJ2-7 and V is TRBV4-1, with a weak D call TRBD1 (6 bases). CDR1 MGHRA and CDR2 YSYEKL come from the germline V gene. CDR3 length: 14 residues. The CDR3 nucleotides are TGCGCCAGCAGCCAAGATGACAGGAGTTGCGAGCAGTATTTC. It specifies CASSQDDRSCEQYF.

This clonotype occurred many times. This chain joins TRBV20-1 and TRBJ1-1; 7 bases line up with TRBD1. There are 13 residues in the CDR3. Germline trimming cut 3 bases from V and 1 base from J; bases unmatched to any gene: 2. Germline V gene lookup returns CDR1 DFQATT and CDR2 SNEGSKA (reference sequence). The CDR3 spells CSASTGENTEAFF. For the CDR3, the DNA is TGCAGTGCTAGCACAGGGGAGAACACTGAAGCTTTCTTT.

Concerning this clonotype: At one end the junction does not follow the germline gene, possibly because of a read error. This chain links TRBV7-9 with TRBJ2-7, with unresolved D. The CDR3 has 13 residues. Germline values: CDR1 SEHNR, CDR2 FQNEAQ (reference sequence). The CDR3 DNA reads TGTGTCAGCAGTTTAGGCAGCTCCTACGAGCAATACTTC. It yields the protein CVSSLGSSYEQYF.

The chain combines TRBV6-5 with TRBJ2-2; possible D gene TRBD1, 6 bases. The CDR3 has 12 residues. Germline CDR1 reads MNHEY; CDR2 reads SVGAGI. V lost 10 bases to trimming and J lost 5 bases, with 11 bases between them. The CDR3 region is CAIQGKTGELFF. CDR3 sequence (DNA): TGTGCCATCCAGGGGAAAACCGGGGAGCTGTTTTTT.

The CDR3 DNA is TGTGCCAGCAGTTTGTCGACAACCGGGCCTTCCTACAATGAGCAGTTCTTC. It specifies CASSLSTTGPSYNEQFF. V usage is TRBV28 and J usage is TRBJ2-1, with unresolved D. Germline CDR1 is MDHEN and CDR2 is SYDVKM. Trimming removed 3 bases at V and 1 base at J, with 16 bases between. The CDR3 extends over 17 amino acids.

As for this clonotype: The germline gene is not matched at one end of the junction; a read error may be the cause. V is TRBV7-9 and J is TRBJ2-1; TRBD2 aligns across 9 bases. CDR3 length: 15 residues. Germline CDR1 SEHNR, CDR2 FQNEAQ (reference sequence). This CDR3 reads CACSLVAGVGNEQSF. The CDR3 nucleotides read TGTGCCTGCAGCTTAGTAGCGGGAGTCGGAAATGAGCAGTCCTTC.

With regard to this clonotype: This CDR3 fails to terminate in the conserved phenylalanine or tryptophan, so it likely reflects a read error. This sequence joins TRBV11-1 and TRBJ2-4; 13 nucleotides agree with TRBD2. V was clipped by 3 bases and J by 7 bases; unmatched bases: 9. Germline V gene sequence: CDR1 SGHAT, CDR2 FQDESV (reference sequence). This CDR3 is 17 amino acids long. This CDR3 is CASSFPGTSGIKNIQYS. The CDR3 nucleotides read TGTGCCAGCAGCTTTCCCGGGACTAGCGGGATCAAGAACATTCAGTACTCT.

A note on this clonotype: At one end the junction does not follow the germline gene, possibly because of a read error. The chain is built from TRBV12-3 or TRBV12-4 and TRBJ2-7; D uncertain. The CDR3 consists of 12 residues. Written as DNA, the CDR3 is TGTACCAGCAGTTTCGGACGGTACGAGCAGCACTTC. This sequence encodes CTSSFGRYEQHF.

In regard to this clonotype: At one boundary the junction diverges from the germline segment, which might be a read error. The CDR3 region is CASSRAGDCGYTF. Here the CDR3 DNA reads TGCGCCAGCAGCCGAGCAGGGGACTGTGGCTACACTTTC. The chain has TRBV4-3 and TRBJ1-2, with D possibly being TRBD1 (6 bases). The CDR3 sequence is 13 residues long. The germline V gene encodes CDR1 LGHNA and CDR2 YSLEER.

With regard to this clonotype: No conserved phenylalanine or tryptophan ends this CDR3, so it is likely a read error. CDR3 DNA: TGTGCCAGCAGCCTACATCACAGGACGAACACCGGGGGGCTGTTTCTT. This sequence encodes CASSLHHRTNTGGLFL. This sequence joins TRBV5-1 and TRBJ2-2, with D tentatively TRBD2 (6 bases). CDR1 and CDR2 (germline): SGHRS, YFSETQ. This CDR3 contains 16 residues.

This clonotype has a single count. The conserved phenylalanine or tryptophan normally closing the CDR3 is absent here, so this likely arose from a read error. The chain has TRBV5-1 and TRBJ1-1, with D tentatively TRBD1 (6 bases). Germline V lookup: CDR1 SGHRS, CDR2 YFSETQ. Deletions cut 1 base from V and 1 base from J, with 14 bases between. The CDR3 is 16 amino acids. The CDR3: CASSLSSGGANTEAFL. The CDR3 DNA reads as TGCGCCAGCAGCTTGTCGTCGGGGGGGGCGAACACTGAAGCTTTCCTT.

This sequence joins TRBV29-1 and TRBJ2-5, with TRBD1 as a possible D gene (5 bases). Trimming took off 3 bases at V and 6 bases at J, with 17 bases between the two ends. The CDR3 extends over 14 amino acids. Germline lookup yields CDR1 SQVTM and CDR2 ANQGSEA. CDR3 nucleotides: TGCAGCGTTGAGGATGTCGGACAAGGAAAGACCCAGTACTTC. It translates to CSVEDVGQGKTQYF.

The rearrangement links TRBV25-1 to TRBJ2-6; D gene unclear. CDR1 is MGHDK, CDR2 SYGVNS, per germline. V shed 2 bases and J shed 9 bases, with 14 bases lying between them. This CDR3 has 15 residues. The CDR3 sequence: CASSEEAAVVNVLTF. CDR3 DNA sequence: TGTGCCAGCAGTGAAGAGGCAGCTGTGGTCAACGTCCTGACTTTC.

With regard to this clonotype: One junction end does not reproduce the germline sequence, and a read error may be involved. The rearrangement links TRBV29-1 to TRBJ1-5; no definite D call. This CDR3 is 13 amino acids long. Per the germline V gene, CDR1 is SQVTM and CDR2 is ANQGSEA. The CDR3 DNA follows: TGCAGCGTTTTGAAAGAGTCCAATCAGCCCCAGCAATTT. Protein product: CSVLKESNQPQQF.